This T cell receptor beta chain emerged from a study of vaccination effects on CD4 cells after COVID-19. Study summary: Antigen-specific CD4+ T cell clonotypes were called by their expansion after viral peptide-pool culture in ViraFEST. With 8.5 to 10 ug/ml peptides and around 9.6 IU/ml IL-2, approximately 2.1 million PBMC per well were cultured. Study results and caveats: Whether induced by infection or by vaccine, clones showed marked clonal contraction late after vaccination.

TCRdb keeps only in-frame clones here, not all; method: immunoSEQ multiplex PCR. The table has tens of thousands of clones, approximately 67% seen once. After roughly 10 days in culture, the CD4+ T cells were isolated. The vaccine recipients had no prior SARS-CoV-2 infection, with negative nucleocapsid antibodies. Trimming left V 6 bases short and J 5 bases short, with 17 bases between. Germline V gene data show CDR1 as SGHDN and CDR2 as FVKESK. The CDR3 totals 15 residues. A note on this clone: Its specificity is unknown.

The source is a human donor who received a COVID-19 vaccine. Sample: CD4+ T cells from PBMCs cultured without peptide, taken before COVID-19 vaccination. The rearrangement joins TRBV14 to TRBJ2-1; the D gene is possibly TRBD2 (6 bases). CDR3 in DNA: TGTGCCAGCAGTAAGGGACTTCCCCCGAACAATGAGCAGTTCTTC. Translating gives CASSKGLPPNNEQFF.